What follows are 4 T cell receptor beta chains derived from one specimen sequenced in a study of T cell responses to AZD1222 COVID-19 vaccine. Data came from immunoSEQ multiplex PCR; TCRdb stores just in-frame clones and leaves some out. Among around 150,000 clones, around 88% were seen once, and the ten largest hold 2.2%. The specimen was peripheral blood, collected on day 0 of AZD1222 vaccination. The receptors originated from an adult in good health.

The rearrangement links TRBV28 to TRBJ2-7; D is undetermined. Germline CDR1 and CDR2: MDHEN and SYDVKM. V was shortened by 3 bases and J by 0 bases, with 9 bases between the two germline ends. The CDR3 runs to 14 residues. CDR3 nucleotide sequence: TGTGCCAGCAGTTTTCTGAGGCACTCCTACGAGCAGTACTTC. This translates into CASSFLRHSYEQYF.

The chain links TRBV11-3 to TRBJ2-7; D might be TRBD1 (5 bases). The CDR3 spans 12 residues. Trimming removed 0 bases at V and 5 bases at J, with 5 bases between. Germline assignment: CDR1 SGHNT and CDR2 YENEEA. The CDR3 here is CASSLEGDEQYF. DNA for the CDR3: TGTGCCAGCAGCTTAGAAGGGGACGAGCAGTACTTC.

The chain links TRBV3-1 (or the pseudogene TRBV3-2) to TRBJ1-6, with TRBD1 as a possible D gene (6 bases). There are 14 residues in the CDR3. Germline V gene sequence: CDR1 LGHDT, CDR2 YNNKEL (reference sequence). V was cut by 3 bases and J by 7 bases, with 10 bases left in between. The CDR3 DNA follows: TGTGCCAGCAGCCACGAAGGGGGGAATTCACCCCTCCACTTT. Amino acid sequence: CASSHEGGNSPLHF.

The chain is built from TRBV3-1 (or the pseudogene TRBV3-2) and TRBJ1-1, with D unclear. Germline CDR1 reads LGHDT; CDR2 reads YNNKEL (reference sequence). Deletions cut 4 bases from V and 2 bases from J, with 8 bases between. The CDR3 has 13 amino acids. The CDR3 loop reads CASSPLGNTEAFF. The CDR3 bases are TGTGCCAGCAGCCCTCTCGGAAACACTGAAGCTTTCTTT.